This T cell receptor beta chain was obtained from a study of immune heterogeneity within non-small cell lung tumors. Findings and limits, study-wide: Identical dominant CDR3 beta clonotypes showed recurrence across tumor sites within a patient, and site-unique high-frequency clones were also present. Clonotypes of T-cell receptor beta found at high frequency were largely distinct between individual patients.

For the TCR beta CDR3, multiplex PCR with 32 V and 13 J primers performed the amplification. TCRdb called the multiplex PCR reads again in MiXCR, with one record for every CDR3 protein. The table has some 2,400 distinct CDR3 sequences, about a sixth seen once. The sample holds a few counts of this clonotype. Its matching antigen is unknown. The authors used approximately 600 ng of bulk tumor genomic DNA per sample as template. Several widely spaced biopsies per primary tumor were taken during surgery. Enrolled patients presented with newly diagnosed, previously untreated non-small cell lung cancer and underwent curative surgery. Sample donors consisted of newly diagnosed non-small cell lung cancer patients who were undergoing surgery with curative intent. The sequenced sample was lung tumor tissue. This receptor was identified in a woman aged 45-60 years with non-small cell lung cancer.

In DNA form, the CDR3 reads TGCGCCAGCAGCCGCGGACTAGCGGGAGGGTATATCAATGAGCAGTTCTTC. Translating gives CASSRGLAGGYINEQFF. The chain couples TRBV4-1 to TRBJ2-1; 15 nucleotides align to TRBD2. V gave up 4 bases and J gave up 6 bases; unmatched junction bases: 7. CDR1 and CDR2 from the germline V gene are MGHRA and YSYEKL. This CDR3 spans 17 amino acids.